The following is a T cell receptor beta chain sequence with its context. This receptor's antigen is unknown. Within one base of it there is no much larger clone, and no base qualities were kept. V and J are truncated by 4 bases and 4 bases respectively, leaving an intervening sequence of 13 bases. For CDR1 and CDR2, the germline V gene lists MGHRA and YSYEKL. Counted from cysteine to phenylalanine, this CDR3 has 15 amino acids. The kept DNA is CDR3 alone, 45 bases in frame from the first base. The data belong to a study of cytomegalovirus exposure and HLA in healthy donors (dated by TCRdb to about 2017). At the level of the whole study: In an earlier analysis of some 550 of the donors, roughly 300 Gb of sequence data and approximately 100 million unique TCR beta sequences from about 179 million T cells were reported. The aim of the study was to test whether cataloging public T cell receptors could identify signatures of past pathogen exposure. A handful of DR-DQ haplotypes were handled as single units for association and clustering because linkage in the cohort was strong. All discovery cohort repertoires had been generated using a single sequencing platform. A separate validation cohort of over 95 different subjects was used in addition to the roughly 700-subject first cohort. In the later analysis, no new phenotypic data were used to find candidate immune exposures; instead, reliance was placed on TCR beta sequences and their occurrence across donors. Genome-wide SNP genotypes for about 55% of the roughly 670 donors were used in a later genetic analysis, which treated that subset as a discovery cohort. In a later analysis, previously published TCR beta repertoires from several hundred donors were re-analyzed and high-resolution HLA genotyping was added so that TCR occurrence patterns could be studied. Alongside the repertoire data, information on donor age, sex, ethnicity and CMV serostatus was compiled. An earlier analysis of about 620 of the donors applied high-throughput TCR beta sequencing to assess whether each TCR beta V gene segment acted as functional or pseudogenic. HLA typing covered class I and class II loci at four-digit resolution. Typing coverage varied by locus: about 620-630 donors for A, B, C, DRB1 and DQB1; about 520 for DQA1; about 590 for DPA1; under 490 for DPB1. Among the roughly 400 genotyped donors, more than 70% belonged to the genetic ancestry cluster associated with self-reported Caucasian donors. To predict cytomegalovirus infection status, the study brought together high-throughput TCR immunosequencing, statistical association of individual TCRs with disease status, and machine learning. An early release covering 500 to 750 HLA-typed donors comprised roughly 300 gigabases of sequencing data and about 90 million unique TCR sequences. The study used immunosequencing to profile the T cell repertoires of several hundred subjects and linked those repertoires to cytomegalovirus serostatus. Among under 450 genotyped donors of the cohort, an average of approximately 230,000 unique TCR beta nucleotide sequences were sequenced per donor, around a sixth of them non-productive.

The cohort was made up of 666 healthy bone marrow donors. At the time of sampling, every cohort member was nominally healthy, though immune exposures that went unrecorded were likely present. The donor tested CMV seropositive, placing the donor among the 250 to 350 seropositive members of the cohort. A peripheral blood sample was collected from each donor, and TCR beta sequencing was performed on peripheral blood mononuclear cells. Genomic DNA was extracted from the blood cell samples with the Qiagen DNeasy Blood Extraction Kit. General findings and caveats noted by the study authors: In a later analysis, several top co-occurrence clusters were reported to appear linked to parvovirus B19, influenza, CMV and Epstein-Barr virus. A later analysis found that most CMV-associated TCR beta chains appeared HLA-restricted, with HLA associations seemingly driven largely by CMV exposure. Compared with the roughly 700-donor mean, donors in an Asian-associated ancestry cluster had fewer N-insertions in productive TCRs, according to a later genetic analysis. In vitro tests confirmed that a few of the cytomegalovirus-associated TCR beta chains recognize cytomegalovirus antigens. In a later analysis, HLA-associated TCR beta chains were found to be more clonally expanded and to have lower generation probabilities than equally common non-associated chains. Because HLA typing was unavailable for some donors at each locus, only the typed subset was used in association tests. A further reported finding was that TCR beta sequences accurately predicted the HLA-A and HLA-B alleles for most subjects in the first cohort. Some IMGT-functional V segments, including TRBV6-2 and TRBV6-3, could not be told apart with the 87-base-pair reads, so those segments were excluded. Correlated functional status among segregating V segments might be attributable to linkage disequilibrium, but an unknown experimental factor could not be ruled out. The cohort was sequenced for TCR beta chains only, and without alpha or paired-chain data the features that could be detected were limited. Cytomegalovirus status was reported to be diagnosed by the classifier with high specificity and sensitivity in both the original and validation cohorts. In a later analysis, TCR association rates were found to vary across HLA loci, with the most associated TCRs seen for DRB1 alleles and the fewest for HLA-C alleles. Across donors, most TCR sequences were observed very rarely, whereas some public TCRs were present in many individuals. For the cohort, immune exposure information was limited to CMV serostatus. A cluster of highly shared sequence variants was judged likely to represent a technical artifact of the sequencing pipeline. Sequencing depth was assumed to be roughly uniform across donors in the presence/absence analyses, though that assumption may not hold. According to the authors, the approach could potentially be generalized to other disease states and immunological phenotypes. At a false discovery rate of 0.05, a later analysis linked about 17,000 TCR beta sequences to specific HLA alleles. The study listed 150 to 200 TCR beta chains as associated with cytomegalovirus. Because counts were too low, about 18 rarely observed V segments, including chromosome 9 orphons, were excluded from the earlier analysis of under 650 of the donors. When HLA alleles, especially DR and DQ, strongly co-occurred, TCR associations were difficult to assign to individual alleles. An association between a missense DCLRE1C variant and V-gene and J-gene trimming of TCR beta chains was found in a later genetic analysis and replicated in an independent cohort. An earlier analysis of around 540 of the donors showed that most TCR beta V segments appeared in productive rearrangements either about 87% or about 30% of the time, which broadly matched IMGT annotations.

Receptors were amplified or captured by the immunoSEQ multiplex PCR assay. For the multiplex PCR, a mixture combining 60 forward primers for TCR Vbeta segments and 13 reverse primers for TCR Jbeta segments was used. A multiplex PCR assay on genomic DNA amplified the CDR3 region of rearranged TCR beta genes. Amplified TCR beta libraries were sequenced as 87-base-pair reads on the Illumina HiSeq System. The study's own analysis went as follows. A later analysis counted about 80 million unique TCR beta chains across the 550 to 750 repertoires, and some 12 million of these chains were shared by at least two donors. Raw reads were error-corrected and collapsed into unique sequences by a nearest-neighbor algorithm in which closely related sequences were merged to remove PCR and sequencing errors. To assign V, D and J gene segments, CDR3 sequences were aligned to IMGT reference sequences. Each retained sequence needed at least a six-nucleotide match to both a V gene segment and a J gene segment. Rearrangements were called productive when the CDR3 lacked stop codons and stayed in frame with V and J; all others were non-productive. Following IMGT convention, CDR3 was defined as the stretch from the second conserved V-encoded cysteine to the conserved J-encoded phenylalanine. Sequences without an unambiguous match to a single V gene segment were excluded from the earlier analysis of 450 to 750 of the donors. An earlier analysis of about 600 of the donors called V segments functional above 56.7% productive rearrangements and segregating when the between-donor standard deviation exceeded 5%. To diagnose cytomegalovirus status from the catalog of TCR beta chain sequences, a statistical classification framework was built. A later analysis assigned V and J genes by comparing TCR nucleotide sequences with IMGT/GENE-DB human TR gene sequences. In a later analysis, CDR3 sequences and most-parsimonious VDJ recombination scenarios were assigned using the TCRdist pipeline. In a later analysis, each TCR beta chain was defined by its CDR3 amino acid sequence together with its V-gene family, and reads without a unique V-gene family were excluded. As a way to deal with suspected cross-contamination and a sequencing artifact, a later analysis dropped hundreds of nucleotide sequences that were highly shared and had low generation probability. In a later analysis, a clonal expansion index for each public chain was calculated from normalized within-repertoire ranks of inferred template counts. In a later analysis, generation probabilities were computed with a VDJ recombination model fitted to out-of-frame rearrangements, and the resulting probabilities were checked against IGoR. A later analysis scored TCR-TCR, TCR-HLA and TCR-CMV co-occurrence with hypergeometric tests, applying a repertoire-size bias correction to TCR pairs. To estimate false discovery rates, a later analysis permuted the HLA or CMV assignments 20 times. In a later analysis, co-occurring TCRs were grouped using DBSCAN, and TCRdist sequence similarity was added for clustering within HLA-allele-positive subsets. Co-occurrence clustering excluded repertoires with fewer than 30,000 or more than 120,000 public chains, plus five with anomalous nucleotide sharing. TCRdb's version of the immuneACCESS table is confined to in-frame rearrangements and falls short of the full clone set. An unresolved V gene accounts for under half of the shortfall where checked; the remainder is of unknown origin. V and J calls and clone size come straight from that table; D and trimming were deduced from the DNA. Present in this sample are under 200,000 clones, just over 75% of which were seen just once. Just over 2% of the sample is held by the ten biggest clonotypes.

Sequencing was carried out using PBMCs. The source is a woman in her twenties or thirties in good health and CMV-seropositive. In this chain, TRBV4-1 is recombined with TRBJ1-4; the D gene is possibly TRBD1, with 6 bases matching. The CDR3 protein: CASSPDHRDNEKLFF. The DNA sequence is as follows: TGCGCCAGCAGCCCGGACCACAGGGATAATGAAAAACTGTTTTTT.